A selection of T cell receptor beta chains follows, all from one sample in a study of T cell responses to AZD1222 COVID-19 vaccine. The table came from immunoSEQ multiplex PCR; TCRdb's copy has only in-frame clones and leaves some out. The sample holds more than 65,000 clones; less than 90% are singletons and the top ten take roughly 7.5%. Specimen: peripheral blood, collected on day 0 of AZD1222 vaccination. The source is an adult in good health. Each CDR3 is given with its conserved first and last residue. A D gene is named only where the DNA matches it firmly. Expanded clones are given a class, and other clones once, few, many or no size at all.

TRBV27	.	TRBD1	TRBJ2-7	CASSPGQNTYEQYF	TGTGCCAGCAGCCCGGGACAGAATACCTACGAGCAGTACTTC
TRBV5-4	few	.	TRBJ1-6	CASSFLLRGAYNSPLHF	TGTGCCAGCAGCTTTTTACTGCGAGGGGCCTATAATTCACCCCTCCACTTT
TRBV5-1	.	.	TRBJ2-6	CASTGGGGFGANVLTF	TGCGCCAGCACCGGTGGAGGGGGATTTGGGGCCAACGTCCTGACTTTC
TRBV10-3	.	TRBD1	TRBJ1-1	CAISGETGVTEAFF	TGTGCCATCAGTGGGGAGACAGGGGTCACTGAAGCTTTCTTT
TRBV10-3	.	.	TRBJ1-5	CAISDEPGGNQPQHF	TGTGCCATCAGTGATGAGCCAGGTGGCAATCAGCCCCAGCATTTT
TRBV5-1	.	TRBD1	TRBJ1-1	CASRKNPGQGVGNTEAFF	TGCGCCAGCAGAAAAAATCCGGGACAGGGGGTAGGAAACACTGAAGCTTTCTTT
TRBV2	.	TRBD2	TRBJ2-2	CASITLGTSGIISGELFF	TGTGCCAGCATCACACTCGGGACTAGCGGGATTATATCCGGGGAGCTGTTTTTT
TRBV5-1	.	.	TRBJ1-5	CASSLTGHMGNQPQHF	TGCGCCAGCAGTTTGACCGGACACATGGGCAATCAGCCCCAGCATTTT
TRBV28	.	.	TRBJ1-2	CASTEQGYGYTF	TGTGCCAGCACCGAACAGGGTTATGGCTACACCTTC
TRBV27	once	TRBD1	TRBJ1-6	CASSTGQAGSPLHF	TGTGCCAGCAGTACCGGACAGGCAGGGTCACCCCTCCACTTT
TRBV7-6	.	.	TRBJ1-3	CASSLAGTGGNTIYF	TGTGCCAGCAGCTTAGCGGGGACGGGGGGAAACACCATATATTTT
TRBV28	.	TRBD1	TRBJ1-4	CASSRQGIGRVNEKLFF	TGTGCCAGCAGTAGACAGGGAATCGGAAGGGTAAATGAAAAACTGTTTTTT
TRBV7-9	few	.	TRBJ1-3	CASSLSGNTIYF	TGTGCCAGCAGCCTATCTGGAAACACCATATATTTT
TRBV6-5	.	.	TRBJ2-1	CASSLTPDRYNEQFF	TGTGCCAGCAGCTTAACCCCTGACAGATACAATGAGCAGTTCTTC